This T cell receptor (beta chain) is drawn from a study of cytomegalovirus exposure and HLA in healthy donors (dated by TCRdb to 2017 to 2019). In the study overall: An earlier analysis of approximately 640 of the donors reported more than 250 Gb of sequence data and 117 million unique TCR beta sequences from some 180 million T cells. An early release that covered about 640 HLA-typed donors contained about 290 gigabases of sequencing data and roughly 84 million unique TCR sequences. The genetic ancestry cluster associated with self-reported Caucasian donors included 81% of the 398 genotyped donors. The study aimed to test whether signatures of past pathogen exposure could be identified by cataloging public T cell receptors. The study used immunosequencing to profile the T cell repertoires of more than 650 subjects and linked those repertoires to cytomegalovirus serostatus. A separate validation cohort of about 110 different subjects was used in addition to the 666-subject first cohort. To predict cytomegalovirus infection status, the study brought together high-throughput TCR immunosequencing, statistical association of individual TCRs with disease status, and machine learning. In a later analysis, previously published TCR beta repertoires from several hundred donors were re-analyzed and high-resolution HLA genotyping was added so that TCR occurrence patterns could be studied. Rather than using new phenotypic data, the later analysis identified candidate immune exposures from TCR beta sequences and from how often those sequences occurred across donors. An earlier analysis of several hundred of the donors used high-throughput TCR beta sequencing to judge whether each TCR beta V gene segment behaved as functional or pseudogenic. Alongside the repertoire data, information on donor age, sex, ethnicity and CMV serostatus was compiled. Genome-wide SNP genotypes for about three fifths of the roughly 670 donors were used in a later genetic analysis, which treated that subset as a discovery cohort. All discovery cohort repertoires had been generated on a single sequencing platform. Both class I and class II loci were covered by HLA typing, at four-digit resolution. The number of typed donors differed by locus: roughly 629-640 for A, B, C, DRB1 and DQB1; 500 to 550 for DQA1; approximately 600 for DPA1; and 450 to 480 for DPB1. About five DR-DQ haplotypes were treated as single units for association and clustering because of strong linkage in the cohort. Across about 380 genotyped donors of the cohort, an average of about 250,000 unique TCR beta nucleotide sequences per donor were sequenced, and roughly a sixth of those sequences were non-productive.

With respect to this clone: It lacks a known antigen. The record has no base qualities; no much larger clone is one base away.

The library was built by means of the immunoSEQ multiplex PCR assay. A mixture of 60 forward primers for TCR Vbeta segments and 13 reverse primers for TCR Jbeta segments was used in the multiplex PCR. Amplification of the CDR3 region of rearranged TCR beta genes was performed with a multiplex PCR assay on genomic DNA. On the Illumina HiSeq System, the amplified TCR beta libraries were sequenced as 87-base-pair reads. In the source study's methods: Across the 700 or so repertoires, a later analysis counted tens of millions of unique TCR beta chains, roughly 11 million of which were shared by at least two donors. Raw reads were error-corrected and collapsed into unique sequences by a nearest-neighbor algorithm in which closely related sequences were merged to remove PCR and sequencing errors. Alignment of CDR3 sequences to IMGT reference sequences was used to assign V, D and J gene segments. Each retained sequence needed at least a six-nucleotide match to both a V gene segment and a J gene segment. Rearrangements were classified as productive when the CDR3 lacked stop codons and remained in frame with V and J, and all other rearrangements were classified as non-productive. CDR3 was defined by IMGT convention, running from the second conserved V-encoded cysteine to the conserved J-encoded phenylalanine. In an earlier analysis of more than 550 of the donors, sequences lacking an unambiguous match to a single V gene segment were excluded. In an earlier analysis of several hundred of the donors, V segments were called functional above 56.7% productive rearrangements and were called segregating when the between-donor standard deviation exceeded 5%. A statistical classification framework was built for diagnosing cytomegalovirus status from the catalog of TCR beta chain sequences. In a later analysis, V and J genes were assigned by comparing TCR nucleotide sequences against IMGT/GENE-DB human TR gene sequences. Using the TCRdist pipeline, a later analysis assigned CDR3 sequences along with most-parsimonious VDJ recombination scenarios. In a later analysis, each TCR beta chain was defined by its CDR3 amino acid sequence together with its V-gene family, and reads without a unique V-gene family were excluded. In a later analysis, 450 to 600 highly shared, low-generation-probability nucleotide sequences were removed to address suspected cross-contamination and a sequencing artifact. For each public chain, a later analysis derived a clonal expansion index from normalized ranks of inferred template counts within each repertoire. Generation probabilities in a later analysis came from a VDJ recombination model fitted to out-of-frame rearrangements, and those results were checked against IGoR. A later analysis scored TCR-TCR, TCR-HLA and TCR-CMV co-occurrence with hypergeometric tests, applying a repertoire-size bias correction to TCR pairs. To estimate false discovery rates, a later analysis permuted the HLA or CMV assignments 20 times. In a later analysis, co-occurring TCRs were grouped using DBSCAN, and TCRdist sequence similarity was added for clustering within HLA-allele-positive subsets. For co-occurrence clustering, repertoires with fewer than 30,000 or more than 120,000 public chains were excluded, along with roughly 5 repertoires with anomalous nucleotide sharing. TCRdb stores this immuneACCESS table with in-frame sequences only. Part of the clones is absent; in the studies checked, under half of the shortfall reflects unresolved V genes, and no reason is known for the rest. V and J calls and clone size are as listed in that table; D and trimming were resolved from the DNA. Present in this sample are about 140,000 clones, 82% of which were seen just once. The ten biggest clones cover roughly 3.4% of the sample.

Broad study findings and their caveats: Sequencing depth was assumed to be roughly uniform across donors in the presence/absence analyses, though that assumption may not hold. In a later analysis, several top co-occurrence clusters were reported to appear linked to parvovirus B19, influenza, CMV and Epstein-Barr virus. Because counts were too low, seventeen rarely observed V segments, including chromosome 9 orphons, were excluded from the earlier analysis of 587 of the donors. It was suggested by the authors that the approach could potentially be generalized to other disease states and immunological phenotypes. Specific HLA alleles were associated with 18,000 or so TCR beta sequences at a false discovery rate of 0.05 in a later analysis. Some IMGT-functional V segments, including TRBV6-2 and TRBV6-3, could not be told apart with the 87-base-pair reads, so those segments were excluded. An earlier analysis of 450 to 750 of the donors showed that most TCR beta V segments appeared in productive rearrangements either about 87% or about 30% of the time, which broadly matched IMGT annotations. In a later analysis, the rate of TCR association differed among HLA loci, with DRB1 alleles having the most associated TCRs and HLA-C alleles having the fewest. The cohort was sequenced for TCR beta chains only, and without alpha or paired-chain data the features that could be detected were limited. The classifier was reported to diagnose cytomegalovirus status with high specificity and sensitivity in both the original cohort and the validation cohort. Linkage disequilibrium might explain the correlated functional status among segregating V segments, but an unknown experimental factor could not be ruled out. In a later genetic analysis, a missense DCLRE1C variant was associated with V-gene and J-gene trimming of TCR beta chains, and the association was replicated in an independent cohort. Because HLA typing was missing for some donors at each locus, association tests included only the typed subset. Most TCR sequences were observed very rarely across donors, whereas some public TCRs were present in many individuals. For the cohort, immune exposure information was limited to CMV serostatus. A further reported finding was that TCR beta sequences accurately predicted the HLA-A and HLA-B alleles for most subjects in the first cohort. A cluster of highly shared sequence variants was judged likely to be a technical artifact of the sequencing pipeline. In vitro tests confirmed that a few of the cytomegalovirus-associated TCR beta chains recognize cytomegalovirus antigens. The study gave a list of roughly 150 TCR beta chains associated with cytomegalovirus. According to a later genetic analysis, donors in an Asian-associated ancestry cluster had fewer N-insertions in productive TCRs than the approximately 670-donor mean. Strong co-occurrence of HLA alleles, especially DR and DQ, made assigning TCR associations to individual alleles difficult. According to a later analysis, most CMV-associated TCR beta chains appeared to be HLA-restricted, and the HLA associations seemed to be driven largely by CMV exposure. Compared with equally common non-associated chains, HLA-associated TCR beta chains in a later analysis were more clonally expanded and had lower generation probabilities.

Its CDR3 holds 13 amino acids, cysteine through phenylalanine. Only CDR3 DNA remains: 39 bases, in frame from the first base. Trimming leaves V shorter by 5 bases and J shorter by 5 bases, with the junction holding 3 bases beyond the gene matches. According to the germline V gene, CDR1 reads SGHRS and CDR2 reads YFSETQ. The cohort was made up of approximately 670 healthy bone marrow donors. At the time of sampling, all cohort members were nominally healthy, though unrecorded immune exposures were likely present. The donor tested CMV seropositive and was one of the 289 seropositive cohort members. Every donor gave a peripheral blood sample, and the peripheral blood mononuclear cells from that sample were used for TCR beta sequencing. Genomic DNA was extracted from the blood cell samples with the Qiagen DNeasy Blood Extraction Kit.

The origin of this receptor is a man younger than 30 in good health and CMV-seropositive. Sequencing input: PBMCs. This chain is built from TRBV5-1 and TRBJ2-7; 11 central bases correspond to TRBD2. The nucleotide sequence is TGCGCCAGCAGGCCTAGCGGGGGGAACGAGCAGTACTTC. It specifies CASRPSGGNEQYF.